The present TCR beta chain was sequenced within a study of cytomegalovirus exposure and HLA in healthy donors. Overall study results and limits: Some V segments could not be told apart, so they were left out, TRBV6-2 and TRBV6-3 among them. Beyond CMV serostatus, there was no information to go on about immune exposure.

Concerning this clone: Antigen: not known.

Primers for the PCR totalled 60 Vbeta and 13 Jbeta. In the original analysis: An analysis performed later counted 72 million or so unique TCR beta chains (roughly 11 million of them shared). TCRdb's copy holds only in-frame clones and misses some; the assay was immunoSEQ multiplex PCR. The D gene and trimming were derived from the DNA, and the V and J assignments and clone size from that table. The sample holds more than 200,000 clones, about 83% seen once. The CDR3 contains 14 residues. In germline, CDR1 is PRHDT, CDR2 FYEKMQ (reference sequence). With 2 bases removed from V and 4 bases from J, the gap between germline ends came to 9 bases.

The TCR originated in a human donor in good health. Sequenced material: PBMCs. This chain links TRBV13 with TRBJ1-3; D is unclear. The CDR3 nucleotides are TGTGCCAGCAGCTTATATTGGCAGGGAAACACCATATATTTT. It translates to CASSLYWQGNTIYF.